This T cell receptor beta chain is drawn from a study of blood T cell repertoires in COVID-19. About the study: Sites in the United States, Italy and Spain provided acute and convalescent COVID-19 samples. T cells, B-cell-depleted T cells, or PBMCs provided the cDNA or gDNA that served as material.

V dropped 5 bases and J dropped 2; count of bases not matched to a gene: 8. Germline loops: CDR1 SGHTA, CDR2 FQGNSA. This CDR3 region has 16 residues. As processed by the authors: Quantification of nucleated cells was approximated via reference gene primer amplification. Here immunoSEQ multiplex PCR was the method, and the copy in TCRdb shows in-frame clones only, minus some. V, J and clone size are those of that table, while D and trimming were read from the DNA. The profile covers 75,000 to 80,000 clones, with 86% appearing a single time and 18% taken by the ten largest. The chain has TRBV7-2 and TRBJ2-7, with 11 positions matching TRBD2. The sequence was collected from a human donor in a cohort sampled during active COVID-19. The source material was peripheral blood. The CDR3 spells CASSPIASGGTYEQYF. Here the CDR3 DNA reads TGTGCCAGCAGCCCCATTGCTAGCGGGGGGACCTACGAGCAGTACTTC.